This TCR beta chain was observed in a study of cytomegalovirus exposure and HLA in healthy donors. About the research overall: A prior study identified 117 million unique TCR beta sequences from roughly 180 million T cells.

A remark on this clone: Its antigen is currently unknown.

CDR3 length equals 13 residues. The germline V gene encodes CDR1 MNHEY and CDR2 SMNVEV (reference sequence). Trimming stripped 6 bases from V and 3 bases from J, with 12 bases between. Vbeta (60) and Jbeta (13) primers were used in the PCR. Sequencing was performed with immunoSEQ multiplex PCR; in TCRdb, only in-frame clones are kept and a portion is missing. The sample shows some 170,000 clones, about 69% of them seen only once. General study findings and limits: In a later analysis, TCR beta V- and J-gene trimming showed a link to a missense DCLRE1C variant. Analyzed later, association rates of TCRs varied across HLA loci, with DRB1 most and HLA-C fewest.

The sequence was obtained from a human donor in good health. The chain uses TRBV27 and TRBJ2-7; possible D gene TRBD1, 6 bases. The sample taken for sequencing was PBMCs. CDR3: CASRVPDSYEQYF. CDR3 DNA sequence: TGTGCCAGCAGAGTCCCGGACAGCTACGAGCAGTACTTC.